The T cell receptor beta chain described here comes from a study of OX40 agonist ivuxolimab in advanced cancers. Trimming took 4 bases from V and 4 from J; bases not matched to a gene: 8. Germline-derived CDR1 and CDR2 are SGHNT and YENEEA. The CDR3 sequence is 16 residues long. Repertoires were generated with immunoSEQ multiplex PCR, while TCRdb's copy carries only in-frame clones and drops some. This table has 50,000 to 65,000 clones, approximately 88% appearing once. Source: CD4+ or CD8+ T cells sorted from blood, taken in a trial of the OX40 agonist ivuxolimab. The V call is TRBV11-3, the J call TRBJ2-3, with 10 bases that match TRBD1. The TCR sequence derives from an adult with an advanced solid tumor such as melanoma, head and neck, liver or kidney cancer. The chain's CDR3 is CASSSSGQGYADTQYF. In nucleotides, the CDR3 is TGTGCCAGCAGCTCCTCGGGACAGGGGTATGCAGATACGCAGTATTTT.